This T cell receptor beta chain was documented in a study of blood T cell repertoires in COVID-19. The repertoire was sequenced with immunoSEQ multiplex PCR; TCRdb's copy has only in-frame clones and lacks some. The sample records over 15,000 clones, 75% to 90% being singletons. CDR3 size: 14 residues. Germline CDR1 is SNHLY and CDR2 is FYNNEI. The V and J ends lost 8 bases and 0 bases respectively, with 13 bases between them. This TCR derives from a man aged 60 to 69 with active COVID-19. The genes are TRBV2 and TRBJ1-1, with D perhaps matching TRBD1 (6 bases). The sample comprised peripheral blood. CDR3 nucleotides: TGTGCCAGCGGGGGAACAGGGATGAACACTGAAGCTTTCTTT. This sequence encodes CASGGTGMNTEAFF.